Presented here are 24 T cell receptor beta chains from one specimen sequenced in a study of cytomegalovirus exposure and HLA in healthy donors. PCR was performed using 60 Vbeta and 13 Jbeta primers. Measured with immunoSEQ multiplex PCR; TCRdb has only the in-frame clones, and not every one. The sample records under 150,000 clones, about 85% being singletons. The sequencing input was PBMCs. Every receptor here comes from a woman in her thirties in good health and CMV-seropositive.

J is TRBJ2-7 and V is TRBV4-1; D gene ambiguous. The germline V and J ends were trimmed by 1 base and 6 bases, with 13 bases remaining between them. This CDR3 spans 14 amino acids. Germline lookup yields CDR1 MGHRA and CDR2 YSYEKL. CDR3 region: CASSQVDEVREQYF. The CDR3 nucleotides are TGCGCCAGCAGCCAAGTCGACGAGGTACGCGAGCAGTACTTC.

The rearrangement joins TRBV2 to TRBJ2-3; possible D gene TRBD2, 5 bases. Trimming cost V 5 bases and J 3 bases, with 6 bases left between them. CDR1 and CDR2 (germline): SNHLY, FYNNEI. The CDR3 runs 12 residues. Here the CDR3 reads CASSRLTDTQYF. DNA for the CDR3: TGTGCCAGCAGTCGACTAACAGATACGCAGTATTTT.

In its sample, this clone was seen a few times. The CDR3 sequence: CASSKAGNTEAFF. CDR3 in DNA: TGTGCCAGCAGCAAGGCGGGGAACACTGAAGCTTTCTTT. The chain employs TRBV25-1 and TRBJ1-1; D not resolved. Germline CDR1 and CDR2: MGHDK and SYGVNS. The ends were cut back, 6 bases at V and 1 base at J, with 9 bases in the middle. The CDR3 is 13 amino acids.

This clone was detected once. The chain has TRBV6-6 and TRBJ2-2; TRBD2 is a possible D gene (6 bases). V lost 6 bases and J 5 bases, leaving 19 bases between the germline ends. The V gene's germline CDR1 is MNHNY and CDR2 SVGAGI (reference sequence). The CDR3 covers 16 residues. The CDR3 DNA follows: TGTGCCAGCAGCCCGCGGGGTTTAAGCGGGACCGGGGAGCTGTTTTTT. It encodes CASSPRGLSGTGELFF.

The gene calls are TRBV10-3 and TRBJ2-7; TRBD2 aligns across 7 bases. V gave up 4 bases and J gave up 0 bases; unmatched junction bases: 3. The germline gives CDR1 ENHRY, CDR2 SYGVKD. The length of the CDR3 is 14 residues. The chain's CDR3 is CAISGSSGSYEQYF. For the CDR3, the DNA is TGTGCCATCAGTGGGTCTAGCGGCTCCTACGAGCAGTACTTC.

The chain links TRBV7-3 to TRBJ2-3, with D uncertain. The V end lost 6 bases, the J end lost 3 bases, and 10 bases lay between the germline ends. This CDR3 has 13 amino acids. Germline V CDR1 and CDR2: SGHTA, FQGTGA. CDR3 nucleotides: TGTGCCAGCAGTTCGACTGTAACAGATACGCAGTATTTT. Translation: CASSSTVTDTQYF. Full variable domain (rest looked up from reference TRBV7-3 and TRBJ2-3): GAGVSQTPSNKVTEKGKYVELRCDPISGHTALYWYRQSLGQGPEFLIYFQGTGAADDSGLPNDRFFAVRPEGSVSTLKIQRTERGDSAVYLCASSSTVTDTQYFGPGTRLTVL.

The chain joins TRBV6-1 to TRBJ1-2; 7 bases fit TRBD1. This CDR3 contains 13 residues. Germline V gene data show CDR1 as MNHNS and CDR2 as SASEGT. Germline trimming cut 5 bases from V and 2 bases from J; bases unmatched to any gene: 2. Here the CDR3 DNA reads TGTGCCAGCAGTCGGGACAGAAACTATGGCTACACCTTC. This gives the protein CASSRDRNYGYTF.

This clone was seen only a few times. This chain connects TRBV2 to TRBJ1-4; 9 nucleotides line up with TRBD1. J lost 6 bases, V lost 6 bases, and 5 bases had no gene match. Germline CDR1 is SNHLY and CDR2 is FYNNEI. The CDR3 has 14 residues. As DNA, the CDR3 is TGTGCCAGCAGGCCGGGACAGGGTTATGAAAAACTGTTTTTT. Protein: CASRPGQGYEKLFF.

The chain joins TRBV9 to TRBJ2-1, with D perhaps TRBD2 (6 bases). This CDR3 region has 15 residues. Trimming took off 7 bases at V and 0 bases at J, with 14 bases between the two ends. The V gene's germline CDR1 is SGDLS and CDR2 YYNGEE. CDR3 coding DNA: TGTGCCAGCGCCCCAGGGAGGAGCTCCTACAATGAGCAGTTCTTC. Protein product: CASAPGRSSYNEQFF.

This chain connects TRBV5-3 to TRBJ1-6; the D gene is possibly TRBD1 (5 bases). TRBV5-3 is assigned to the ORF class and has an uncertain function. The CDR3 is 8 residues long. In nucleotides, the CDR3 is TGTGGGGGGGAGCCCCTCCACTTT. This gives the protein CGGEPLHF.

This chain uses TRBV18 with TRBJ1-6; a weak D match, TRBD1 (6 bases). The CDR3 has 14 amino acids. Germline-derived CDR1 and CDR2 are KGHSH and LQKENI. Trimming took off 2 bases at V and 8 bases at J, with 10 bases between the two ends. The CDR3 sequence is CASSPGGGDSPLHF. CDR3 coding DNA: TGTGCCAGCTCACCAGGAGGGGGGGATTCACCCCTCCACTTT.

This rearrangement joins TRBV30 to TRBJ2-1; 9 nucleotides line up with TRBD2. V gave up 1 base and J gave up 8 bases; unmatched junction bases: 6. CDR1 and CDR2 (germline): GTSNPN, SVGIG (reference sequence). The CDR3 has 14 amino acids. For the CDR3, the DNA is TGTGCCTGGAGTGCCGGACTAGCGACGGATGAGCAGTTCTTC. This gives the protein CAWSAGLATDEQFF.

V is TRBV28 and J is TRBJ2-7; 7 nucleotides line up with TRBD2. Germline lookup yields CDR1 MDHEN and CDR2 SYDVKM. The J segment lost 3 bases and the V segment lost 6 bases, leaving 8 bases of the junction unmatched. The CDR3 sequence is 14 residues long. CDR3 DNA sequence: TGTGCCAGCAGGACCTTCGGACTAGGCTACGAGCAGTACTTC. Protein: CASRTFGLGYEQYF.

The chain combines TRBV6-5 with TRBJ2-3; D is uncertain. Germline CDR1 and CDR2: MNHEY and SVGAGI. With 6 bases removed from V and 1 base from J, the gap between germline ends came to 8 bases. The CDR3 sequence is 13 residues long. The DNA for the CDR3 is TGTGCCAGCAGAAAAATCGGCACAGATACGCAGTATTTT. Translating it yields CASRKIGTDTQYF.

The V and J genes are TRBV5-4 and TRBJ1-2, with D hard to call. Looked up from germline, CDR1 is SGHNT and CDR2 is YYREEE (reference sequence). This CDR3 spans 13 amino acids. V dropped 0 bases and J dropped 8 bases, with 11 bases sitting between them. The CDR3 region is CASSLAGLKGYTF. CDR3 sequence (DNA): TGTGCCAGCAGCTTGGCAGGACTCAAGGGCTACACCTTC.

This chain connects TRBV2 to TRBJ1-1; no reliable D call. This CDR3 has 13 amino acids. Trimming left V 3 bases short and J 4 bases short, with 9 bases between. CDR1 and CDR2 (germline): SNHLY, FYNNEI. The CDR3 sequence: CASSEHSPTEAFF. CDR3 sequence (DNA): TGTGCCAGCAGTGAGCACAGCCCCACTGAAGCTTTCTTT.

The rearrangement uses TRBV5-1 and TRBJ2-2, with D hard to call. V lost 0 bases to trimming and J lost 5 bases, with 5 bases between them. The CDR3 spans 13 residues. Germline lookup yields CDR1 SGHRS and CDR2 YFSETQ. The CDR3 here is CASSLEATGELFF. CDR3 DNA: TGCGCCAGCAGCTTGGAAGCTACCGGGGAGCTGTTTTTT.

The CDR3 here is CASSLGQQYGYTF. In DNA, the CDR3 is TGTGCCAGCAGCTTGGGACAGCAGTATGGCTACACCTTC. This chain connects TRBV5-4 to TRBJ1-2, with D possibly matching TRBD1 (5 bases). This CDR3 has 13 amino acids. Germline CDR1 SGHNT, CDR2 YYREEE (reference sequence). V was clipped by 0 bases and J by 5 bases, with 8 bases between them.

The chain uses TRBV28 and TRBJ1-2; no reliable D call. Germline assignment: CDR1 MDHEN and CDR2 SYDVKM. The CDR3 has 14 amino acids. V gave up 2 bases and J gave up 8 bases, with 15 bases separating them. CDR3 bases: TGTGCCAGCAGTTTACCCAACAGCTACTCGGGCTACACCTTC. It translates to CASSLPNSYSGYTF.

The chain is built from TRBV5-6 and TRBJ1-6, with D perhaps TRBD1 (5 bases). This CDR3 contains 14 residues. Germline CDR1 SGHDT, CDR2 YYEEEE. V lost 4 bases and J lost 8, with 13 bases in between. The chain's CDR3 is CASSLPLGDSPLHF. In DNA form, the CDR3 reads TGTGCCAGCAGCCTTCCCTTAGGGGATTCACCCCTCCACTTT. The full variable domain, in which reference TRBV5-6 and TRBJ1-6 provide the parts outside the CDR3, is DAGVTQSPTHLIKTRGQQVTLRCSPKSGHDTVSWYQQALGQGPQFIFQYYEEEERQRGNFPDRFSGHQFPNYSSELNVNALLLGDSALYLCASSLPLGDSPLHFGNGTRLTVT.

The V gene is TRBV13, the J gene TRBJ1-1; 7 positions match TRBD1. Germline assignment: CDR1 PRHDT and CDR2 FYEKMQ (reference sequence). CDR3 length equals 14 residues. V lost 5 bases and J lost 3; bases outside the gene matches: 6. CDR3 residues: CASSPGTAYTEAFF. CDR3 DNA: TGTGCCAGCAGCCCCGGGACAGCCTACACTGAAGCTTTCTTT.

The V and J genes are TRBV7-3 and TRBJ1-1; D gene uncertain. This CDR3 contains 13 residues. Trimming stripped 2 bases from V and 11 bases from J, with 15 bases between. Germline-derived CDR1 and CDR2 are SGHTA and FQGTGA. CDR3 in DNA: TGTGCCAGCAGCTTATTAAGCGGCGAGGAGGCTTTCTTT. Its translation is CASSLLSGEEAFF.

The rearrangement uses TRBV5-1 and TRBJ2-1, with 8 positions matching TRBD2. The germline gives CDR1 SGHRS, CDR2 YFSETQ. V shed 2 bases and J 2 bases; nucleotides not matched to a gene: 3. The CDR3 covers 15 residues. The CDR3 coding sequence is TGCGCCAGCAGCTTCAGCGGGAGTACCTACAATGAGCAGTTCTTC. This encodes CASSFSGSTYNEQFF.

The chain joins TRBV15 to TRBJ1-1; no reliable D call. Germline V gives CDR1 LNHNV, CDR2 YYDKDF (reference sequence). V dropped 0 bases and J dropped 11 bases, with 19 bases sitting between them. The CDR3 runs to 15 residues. CDR3 amino acids: CATSRDVAVSSEAFF. The CDR3 coding sequence is TGTGCCACCAGCAGAGATGTGGCAGTCTCATCGGAGGCTTTCTTT.